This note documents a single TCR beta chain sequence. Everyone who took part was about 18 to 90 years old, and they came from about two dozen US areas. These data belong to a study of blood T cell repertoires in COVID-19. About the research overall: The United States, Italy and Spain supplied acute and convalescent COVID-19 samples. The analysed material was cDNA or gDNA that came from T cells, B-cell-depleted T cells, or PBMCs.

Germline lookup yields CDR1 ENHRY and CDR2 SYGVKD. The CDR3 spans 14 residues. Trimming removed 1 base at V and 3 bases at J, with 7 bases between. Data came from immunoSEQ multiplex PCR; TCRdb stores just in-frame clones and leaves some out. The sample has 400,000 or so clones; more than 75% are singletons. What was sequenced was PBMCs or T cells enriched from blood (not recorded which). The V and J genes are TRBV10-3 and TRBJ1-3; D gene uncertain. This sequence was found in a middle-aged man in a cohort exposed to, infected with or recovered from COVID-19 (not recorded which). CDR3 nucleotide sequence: TGTGCCATCAGTGAGTACGACAATGGAAACACCATATATTTT. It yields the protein CAISEYDNGNTIYF.